This TCR beta chain was identified in a study of regulatory and conventional T cells in RAG deficiency. General study findings and limits: In Omenn syndrome, Treg and Tconv repertoires overlapped >75%. Shannon entropy fell and Simpson indices rose in RAG-deficient patients.

The sorted conventional CD4+ T cells were CD25-low and CD127-high, with genomic DNA sequenced. A remark on this clone: Its antigen is unknown.

CDR3 length equals 13 residues. Trimming took off 4 bases at V and 5 bases at J, with 11 bases between the two ends. Here immunoSEQ multiplex PCR was the method, and the copy in TCRdb shows in-frame clones only, minus some. The sample records 45,000 or so clones, over 80% being singletons. These data also featured in a second study, about regulatory T cells. Turning to that study: The primer mix had 52 TRBV and 13 TRBJ primers. Patient repertoires had restricted TRB V-J pairs and skewed V and J usage, most in Tregs.

The TCR comes from a human donor in good health. J is TRBJ2-5 and V is TRBV7-1; TRBD2 is a possible D gene (6 bases). TRBV7-1 carries the ORF label, with uncertain function. Sequencing was done on a sample of CD4+ effector T cells sorted from blood. In nucleotides, the CDR3 is TGTGCCAGCAGCTTATGGGAGGACGAGACCCAGTACTTC. Its protein product is CASSLWEDETQYF.